This T cell receptor (beta chain) appears in the sequencing data of a study of CXCR3-negative and CXCR3-positive naive CD8 T cells. The authors prepared UMI-labeled TRB cDNA libraries by 5' RACE. TCRdb reprocessed the 5' RACE reads, keeping one entry per CDR3 protein, no DNA. The sample totals 50,000 to 55,000 distinct CDR3 sequences. This CDR3 is built from 14 residues. Germline assignment: CDR1 DFQATT and CDR2 SNEGSKA (reference sequence). This sequence originates from a human donor in good health. Some clones in this sample may be carry-over from other donors' samples. The chain uses TRBV20-1 and TRBJ2-7; the D call of TRBD1 rests on TCRdb alone, since no DNA is present to check it. What was sequenced was naive CXCR3- CD8+ T cells from blood. Stated subset: CD45RO-CCR7+CD27+CD95- naive CD8+ T cells lacking CXCR3 (TNR3-). CDR3 protein: CSARDRGRAYEQYF.